This is a list of T cell receptor beta chains from one sample in a study of response to subunit inactivated influenza vaccine. TCRdb used MiXCR to reprocess the RT-PCR reads, holding one entry per CDR3 protein. The sample has fewer than 400,000 distinct CDR3 sequences, 20% to 25% seen once; the top ten hold 10%. The sequences come from PBMCs from blood, collected approximately 22 months after vaccination. These receptors came from a man aged 50-75 years who received an inactivated influenza vaccine. Both conserved end residues are part of each CDR3. The D gene is left open where the match is weak. Rows may omit the clone size; those that give it use once, few, many or a size class.

J gene | V gene | clone size | D gene | CDR3 DNA | CDR3 protein
TRBJ2-2 | TRBV9 | . | . | TGTGCCACCAGCGGCCCGAACACCGGGGAGCTGTTTTTT | CATSGPNTGELFF
TRBJ1-6 | TRBV9 | many | . | TGTGCCAGCAGCACCCGGTGGAATAATTCACCCCTCCACTTT | CASSTRWNNSPLHF
TRBJ2-2 | TRBV12-3/TRBV12-4 | . | . | TGTGCCAGCAGTTTATTTGCCCTCGCGAACACCGGGGAGCTGTTTTTT | CASSLFALANTGELFF
TRBJ1-6 | TRBV7-9 | few | TRBD1 | TGTGCCAGCAGCAGTATACAGGGGGCGTTGGTTTCACCCCTCCACTTT | CASSSIQGALVSPLHF
TRBJ1-1 | TRBV20-1 | many | . | TGCAGTGCTAGGGCAGCTTGGGGGGACACTGAAGCTTTCTTT | CSARAAWGDTEAFF
TRBJ1-1 | TRBV5-1 | many | . | TGCGCCAGCAGCTTTGGGACCGACTATAACACTGAAGCTTTCTTT | CASSFGTDYNTEAFF
TRBJ2-7 | TRBV5-1 | few | . | TGCGCCAGCAGGATGGACAGAGCCTACGAGCAGTACTTC | CASRMDRAYEQYF
TRBJ1-1 | TRBV11-1 | . | . | TGTGCCAGCAGCTTATTTGCGGACACTGGGGCTGAAGCTTTCTTT | CASSLFADTGAEAFF
TRBJ2-7 | TRBV3-1 | few | TRBD1 | TGTGCCAGCAGCCAATATGATGCCCGGGACAGCGACTTATTTCCCTACGAGCAGTACTTC | CASSQYDARDSDLFPYEQYF
TRBJ1-2 | TRBV4-2 | . | . | TGTGCCAGCAGCCAAGAGGAGGGGGGGAACTATGGCTACACCTTC | CASSQEEGGNYGYTF
TRBJ1-1 | TRBV6-2/TRBV6-3 | many | . | TGTGCCAGCAGTTACTACAGGTCCGCTGAAGCTTTCTTT | CASSYYRSAEAFF
TRBJ1-6 | TRBV7-2 | many | . | TGTGCCAGCAGCTTAGAGGTCGGATCACCCCTCCACTTT | CASSLEVGSPLHF
TRBJ2-5 | TRBV24-1 | . | . | TGTGCCACCAGTGATTTCGTTGTTGACGAAGAGACCCAGTACTTC | CATSDFVVDEETQYF
TRBJ2-2 | TRBV6-5 | . | . | TGTGCCAGCAGTTACTGGGGAAACACCGGGGAGCTGTTTTTT | CASSYWGNTGELFF
TRBJ2-1 | TRBV6-5 | . | TRBD2 | TGTGCCAGCAGTTATGGCGGGAGGGCCCGAGAGCAGTTCTTC | CASSYGGRAREQFF
TRBJ1-2 | TRBV4-1 | . | . | TGCGCCAGCAGACCGACAGGCGCCCTGCATGGCTACACCTTC | CASRPTGALHGYTF
TRBJ2-5 | TRBV7-9 | once | . | TGTGCCAGCAGCATATCAGAGACCCAGTACTTC | CASSISETQYF
TRBJ1-5 | TRBV3-1 | medium-sized | . | TGTGCCAGCAGCCAGCTTTATAGCAATCAGCCCCAGCATTTT | CASSQLYSNQPQHF
TRBJ1-1 | TRBV20-1 | few | . | TGCAGTGCTAGAGCTGGGAGGCAGGGGAGGACTGAAGCTTTCTTT | CSARAGRQGRTEAFF
TRBJ2-7 | TRBV4-1 | few | . | TGCGCCAGCAGCCAAGACGAGAGGCTAGCTGCCTACGAGCAGTACTTC | CASSQDERLAAYEQYF
TRBJ2-5 | TRBV29-1 | few | . | TGCAGCGTTGACTCCAGCCAGAAAGAGACCCAGTACTTC | CSVDSSQKETQYF